Following are 32 T cell receptor beta chains from one sample sequenced in a study of identical twins. One entry per CDR3 protein, called by TCRdb with MiXCR from the 5' RACE reads. Among hundreds of thousands of distinct CDR3 sequences listed, around 20% were seen once. These data also formed part of another study, on T cells expressing NK-cell markers.

Sequencing was done on a sample of PBMCs. These receptors originate from a woman under 30 in good health.

V usage is TRBV5-1 and J usage is TRBJ2-1; D call uncertain. CDR3 length equals 15 residues. In germline, CDR1 is SGHRS, CDR2 YFSETQ. V lost 2 bases and J 4 bases, leaving 13 bases between the germline ends. The CDR3 is CASSFTPRSYNEQFF. CDR3 nucleotides: TGCGCCAGCAGCTTTACTCCTAGATCATACAATGAGCAGTTCTTC.

This clonotype appeared many times. The chain carries TRBV25-1 and TRBJ2-1, with 8 bases that match TRBD1. CDR1 and CDR2 (germline): MGHDK, SYGVNS. V was clipped by 2 bases and J by 0 bases; unmatched bases: 18. There are 21 residues in the CDR3. The CDR3 bases are TGTGCCAGCAGTGAAACTCCGACAGGGGCGGCGCCTTCCCACTCCTACAATGAGCAGTTCTTC. Translation gives CASSETPTGAAPSHSYNEQFF.

The rearrangement uses TRBV6-5 and TRBJ2-4; 8 nucleotides agree with TRBD2. The J segment lost 7 bases and the V segment lost 2 bases, leaving 10 bases of the junction unmatched. From germline, CDR1 is MNHEY and CDR2 SVGAGI. The CDR3 contains 16 residues. For the CDR3, the DNA is TGTGCCAGCAGTTACCAGCGGGGGATGGAGCTTAACATTCAGTACTTC. This translates into CASSYQRGMELNIQYF.

The CDR3: CASSQLGLAGDTQYF. DNA for the CDR3: TGTGCCAGCAGCCAACTGGGACTAGCAGGAGATACGCAGTATTTT. The V and J genes are TRBV4-2 and TRBJ2-3, with 9 bases lining up with TRBD2. Germline loops: CDR1 LGHNA, CDR2 YNFKEQ. This CDR3 spans 15 amino acids. The junction had 5 bases not matched to a gene; V was cut back by 2 bases and J by 5 bases.

In its sample, this clonotype was seen a few times. J is TRBJ1-1 and V is TRBV6-5; 7 nucleotides agree with TRBD1. Germline V lookup: CDR1 MNHEY, CDR2 SVGAGI. The V and J ends lost 2 bases and 4 bases, in that order; junction bases with no gene match: 4. The CDR3 is made up of 14 amino acids. The CDR3 reads CASSYMTGITEAFF. The CDR3 DNA follows: TGTGCCAGCAGTTACATGACAGGGATCACTGAAGCTTTCTTT.

The V gene is TRBV3-1, the J gene TRBJ2-3, with D possibly called TRBD1 or TRBD2 (5 bases each). This CDR3 is 14 amino acids long. Germline CDR1 LGHDT, CDR2 YNNKEL (reference sequence). Between the trimmed V and J ends, which lost 4 bases and 6 bases, there was a span of 14 bases. The CDR3 coding sequence is TGTGCCAGCAGCCGAGATTGGGGGAAGGATACGCAGTATTTT. Amino acids: CASSRDWGKDTQYF.

The chain employs TRBV6-2 or TRBV6-3 and TRBJ2-2, with 9 nucleotides matching TRBD1. J lost 3 bases, V lost 4 bases, and 6 bases had no gene match. The CDR3 runs to 16 residues. Germline lookup yields CDR1 MNHEY and CDR2 SVGEGT. The CDR3 sequence is CASSLYGTGYTGELFF. Here the CDR3 DNA reads TGTGCCAGCAGTTTGTACGGGACAGGGTACACCGGGGAGCTGTTTTTT.

This clonotype was seen more than once but under ten times. This chain uses TRBV12-3 or TRBV12-4 with TRBJ2-7; weak D call: TRBD1 (6 bases). V lost 2 bases and J lost 0, with 11 bases in between. The CDR3 has 15 residues. CDR3 nucleotides: TGTGCCAGCAGTTTACAGGCAGGGGCCTCCTACGAGCAGTACTTC. Protein: CASSLQAGASYEQYF.

This clonotype was recorded a few times. The chain combines TRBV12-3 or TRBV12-4 with TRBJ2-5, with D perhaps being TRBD1 or TRBD2 (5 bases each). V dropped 5 bases and J dropped 4 bases, with 20 bases sitting between them. The length of the CDR3 is 16 residues. The CDR3 loop is CASSPPAAAGRETQYF. In nucleotides, the CDR3 is TGTGCCAGCAGTCCCCCCGCGGCGGCAGGGAGAGAGACCCAGTACTTC.

The CDR3 sequence is CASTDTSGGVETQYF. DNA of the CDR3: TGTGCCAGCACCGACACCTCAGGGGGAGTTGAGACCCAGTACTTC. This sequence joins TRBV7-2 and TRBJ2-5; 7 nucleotides agree with TRBD1. The CDR3 loop spans 15 amino acids. After removal of 7 bases from V and 5 bases from J, the junction contained 13 bases not matched to a gene. Germline V gene data show CDR1 as SGHTA and CDR2 as FQGNSA. The full variable domain, in which reference TRBV7-2 and TRBJ2-5 provide the parts outside the CDR3, is GAGVSQSPSNKVTEKGKDVELRCDPISGHTALYWYRQSLGQGLEFLIYFQGNSAPDKSGLPSDRFSAERTGGSVSTLTIQRTQQEDSAVYLCASTDTSGGVETQYFGPGTRLLVL.

J is TRBJ2-7 and V is TRBV9; 13 nucleotides match TRBD2. V trimming: 0 bases; J trimming: 4 bases; junction bases outside the gene matches: 1. CDR3 length: 15 residues. The V gene's germline CDR1 is SGDLS and CDR2 YYNGEE. The CDR3 region has the DNA TGTGCCAGCAGCGTAGGACTAGCGGGAGGATACGAGCAGTACTTC. The encoded protein is CASSVGLAGGYEQYF.

This clonotype was counted only a few times. The chain carries TRBV7-9 and TRBJ2-5; D unclear. Germline V lookup: CDR1 SEHNR, CDR2 FQNEAQ (reference sequence). Between the trimmed V and J ends, which lost 2 bases and 3 bases, there was a span of 10 bases. The CDR3 spans 14 residues. CDR3 coding DNA: TGTGCCAGCAGCTTATCGGACGCGAAAGAGACCCAGTACTTC. Translated, it gives CASSLSDAKETQYF.

This clonotype was counted only a few times. The chain uses TRBV6-1 and TRBJ2-7; possibly TRBD1 or TRBD2 for D (7 bases each). The V gene's germline CDR1 is MNHNS and CDR2 SASEGT. V lost 7 bases to trimming and J lost 7 bases, with 17 bases between them. CDR3 length: 13 amino acids. The CDR3: CASISGGVGEQYF. The CDR3 DNA is TGTGCCAGCATATCAGGGGGGGTGGGGGAGCAGTACTTC.

This clonotype was counted only a few times. The rearrangement joins TRBV5-1 to TRBJ1-1, with D possibly TRBD1 on 5 matching bases. The CDR3 loop spans 15 amino acids. Germline V gene data show CDR1 as SGHRS and CDR2 as YFSETQ. The V end was cut by 1 base, the J end by 5 bases, with 15 bases between. As DNA, the CDR3 is TGCGCCAGCAGCTTGTCAGCAGGGTTAGGTACTGAAGCTTTCTTT. Protein sequence: CASSLSAGLGTEAFF.

This clonotype showed up just a few times. The rearrangement joins TRBV9 to TRBJ1-1; no reliable D call. V lost 0 bases, J lost 5 bases, and 14 bases lay in between. Germline values: CDR1 SGDLS, CDR2 YYNGEE. The CDR3 has 15 amino acids. CDR3 in DNA: TGTGCCAGCAGCGTAGATCCGGGATGGGGAACTGAAGCTTTCTTT. Its protein product is CASSVDPGWGTEAFF. The variable domain in full, with the rest retrieved from reference TRBV9 and TRBJ1-1, is DSGVTQTPKHLITATGQRVTLRCSPRSGDLSVYWYQQSLDQGLQFLIQYYNGEERAKGNILERFSAQQFPDLHSELNLSSLELGDSALYFCASSVDPGWGTEAFFGQGTRLTVV.

This clonotype was observed a few times. The chain employs TRBV4-2 and TRBJ1-4; D not resolved. CDR1 and CDR2 (germline): LGHNA, YNFKEQ. The CDR3 is made up of 16 amino acids. With 4 bases removed from V and 0 bases from J, the gap between germline ends came to 12 bases. The CDR3 here is CASSPKQQATNEKLFF. Written as DNA, the CDR3 is TGTGCCAGCAGCCCCAAACAGCAAGCAACTAATGAAAAACTGTTTTTT.

V and J are TRBV12-3 or TRBV12-4 and TRBJ2-5, with TRBD2 identical over 9 bases. Germline trimming cut 3 bases from V and 1 base from J; bases unmatched to any gene: 15. The CDR3 has 19 amino acids. CDR3 sequence: CASSFLWSAREGPQETQYF. CDR3 DNA: TGTGCCAGCAGTTTTCTGTGGTCGGCGCGGGAGGGCCCCCAAGAGACCCAGTACTTC.

This clonotype was recorded at least ten times. V usage is TRBV27 and J usage is TRBJ2-2, with D perhaps TRBD2 (5 bases). Looked up from germline, CDR1 is MNHEY and CDR2 is SMNVEV (reference sequence). The CDR3 sequence is 16 residues long. V dropped 4 bases and J dropped 0 bases, with 12 bases sitting between them. CDR3 DNA: TGTGCCAGCAGTTACTCCCGGGATCCGAACACCGGGGAGCTGTTTTTT. It is translated as CASSYSRDPNTGELFF.

The CDR3 coding sequence is TGTGCCAGCAGTCAAAATGAAAAACTGTTTTTT. Translated, it gives CASSQNEKLFF. The chain recombines TRBV12-3 or TRBV12-4 with TRBJ1-4; D call uncertain. With 5 bases removed from V and 5 bases from J, the gap between germline ends came to 3 bases. The CDR3 contains 11 residues.

The sample holds many counts of this clonotype. This chain joins TRBV7-3 and TRBJ2-3; either TRBD1 or TRBD2 may supply D (6 bases each). Deletions cut 10 bases from V and 1 base from J, with 12 bases between. The length of the CDR3 is 13 residues. CDR1 is SGHTA and CDR2 is FQGTGA in the germline V gene. CDR3 bases: TGTGCCACTGCGGAGGGGGGCACAGATACGCAGTATTTT. Translating it yields CATAEGGTDTQYF. Variable domain in full (rest from reference TRBV7-3 and TRBJ2-3): GAGVSQTPSNKVTEKGKYVELRCDPISGHTALYWYRQSLGQGPEFLIYFQGTGAADDSGLPNDRFFAVRPEGSVSTLKIQRTERGDSAVYLCATAEGGTDTQYFGPGTRLTVL.

The V and J genes are TRBV7-9 and TRBJ2-4, with TRBD1 matching 11 bases. Germline V gene lookup returns CDR1 SEHNR and CDR2 FQNEAQ (reference sequence). This CDR3 has 16 amino acids. After removal of 1 base from V and 6 bases from J, the junction contained 5 bases not matched to a gene. CDR3 DNA: TGTGCCAGCAGCTTAGTCCCGGGACAGGGGGGAAACATTCAGTACTTC. Protein product: CASSLVPGQGGNIQYF.

This clonotype was observed many times. The chain uses TRBV5-1 and TRBJ2-1; tentatively, D is TRBD1 (6 bases). CDR1 is SGHRS, CDR2 YFSETQ, per germline. V was shortened by 4 bases and J by 1 base, with 15 bases between the two germline ends. CDR3 size: 16 residues. The CDR3 sequence: CASSPRQGSSYNEQFF. CDR3 DNA: TGCGCCAGCAGCCCTCGGCAGGGGAGTTCCTACAATGAGCAGTTCTTC.

V is TRBV10-1 and J is TRBJ2-2; D remains ambiguous. V was cut by 3 bases and J by 0 bases, with 2 bases left in between. The CDR3 consists of 13 residues. Germline V gene lookup returns CDR1 WNHNN and CDR2 SYGVQD (reference sequence). CDR3 sequence reads: CASSETNTGELFF. The CDR3 coding sequence is TGCGCCAGCAGTGAAACGAACACCGGGGAGCTGTTTTTT.

This sequence joins TRBV6-2 or TRBV6-3 and TRBJ2-1; no clear D. CDR3 length equals 13 residues. V dropped 6 bases and J dropped 4 bases, with 10 bases sitting between them. Germline CDR1 MNHEY, CDR2 SVGEGT. The CDR3 DNA is TGTGCCAGCAGGCTAGTCGGGTACAATGAGCAGTTCTTC. Translation: CASRLVGYNEQFF.

The chain carries TRBV15 and TRBJ2-1; D is unclear. This CDR3 contains 9 residues. Germline CDR1 reads LNHNV; CDR2 reads YYDKDF (reference sequence). Deletions cut 9 bases from V and 8 bases from J, with 5 bases between. CDR3 bases: TGTGCCACGGGCGATGAGCAGTTCTTC. Its protein product is CATGDEQFF.

This clonotype has a handful of counts. This chain joins TRBV20-1 and TRBJ2-7; the match to TRBD1 covers 10 bases. J gave up 2 bases and V 3 bases, and 4 bases lay outside the gene matches. Germline V gene data show CDR1 as DFQATT and CDR2 as SNEGSKA (reference sequence). This CDR3 has 14 residues. CDR3 sequence reads: CSASSGTGAYEQYF. The CDR3 DNA follows: TGCAGTGCTAGTTCCGGGACAGGGGCCTACGAGCAGTACTTC.

The rearrangement uses TRBV5-1 and TRBJ2-2; 10 bases are shared with TRBD1. J gave up 6 bases and V 4 bases, and 9 bases lay outside the gene matches. Per the germline V gene, CDR1 is SGHRS and CDR2 is YFSETQ. CDR3 length: 16 amino acids. Here the CDR3 reads CASSRQGQGISGELFF. In DNA form, the CDR3 reads TGCGCCAGCAGCCGGCAGGGACAGGGGATCTCCGGGGAGCTGTTTTTT.

The gene calls are TRBV6-1 and TRBJ1-1; TRBD1 matches at 7 bases. The germline CDR1 and CDR2 sequences are MNHNS and SASEGT. This CDR3 has 15 amino acids. V was pared by 3 bases and J by 5 bases, with 9 bases of the junction left unmatched. The CDR3 DNA is TGTGCCAGCAGTGACAGACAGGGAGGGGGAACTGAAGCTTTCTTT. It is translated as CASSDRQGGGTEAFF.

This chain connects TRBV27 to TRBJ2-1; D is possibly TRBD2 (6 bases). The CDR3 spans 15 residues. The germline gives CDR1 MNHEY, CDR2 SMNVEV (reference sequence). Trimming shortened V by 5 bases and J by 4 bases, and 15 bases separated the two germline ends. Here the CDR3 reads CASSGAGPVYNEQFF. CDR3 bases: TGTGCCAGCAGTGGGGCGGGGCCGGTATACAATGAGCAGTTCTTC.

This clonotype occurred a few times. This chain links TRBV9 with TRBJ1-4; TRBD1 might be the D (5 bases). The germline V gene has CDR1 SGDLS and CDR2 YYNGEE. The V and J ends lost 2 bases and 3 bases respectively, with 14 bases between them. The CDR3 is 16 amino acids. The CDR3, as DNA: TGTGCCAGCAGCGTCTCTGGTCAGGGAGCTAATGAAAAACTGTTTTTT. It codes for CASSVSGQGANEKLFF.

This clonotype was detected a few times. The chain joins TRBV5-5 to TRBJ1-1; TRBD1 is a possible D gene (5 bases). Germline V gene data show CDR1 as SGHKS and CDR2 as YYEKEE (reference sequence). The CDR3 sequence is 16 residues long. V dropped 4 bases and J dropped 0 bases, with 16 bases sitting between them. CDR3: CASSRYGASMNTEAFF. The CDR3 DNA is TGTGCCAGCAGCCGGTACGGGGCGTCGATGAACACTGAAGCTTTCTTT.

This chain connects TRBV12-3 or TRBV12-4 to TRBJ2-2, with 9 bases fitting TRBD1. The trim removed 7 bases at V and 5 bases at J, leaving 5 bases unmatched. This CDR3 has 14 residues. The chain's CDR3 is CASNSDRGTGELFF. The CDR3 DNA is TGTGCCAGCAATTCGGACAGGGGTACCGGGGAGCTGTTTTTT.